This T cell receptor (beta chain) stems from a study of cytomegalovirus exposure and HLA in healthy donors (dated by TCRdb to between 2016 and 2019). Regarding the study in general: According to an earlier analysis of 587 of the donors, about 170 million T cells yielded some 110 million unique TCR beta sequences and roughly 280 Gb of sequence data. In addition to the first cohort of roughly 700 subjects, a separate validation cohort of 120 different subjects was used. Both class I and class II loci were covered by HLA typing, at four-digit resolution. Rather than drawing on any new phenotypic data, the later analysis identified candidate immune exposures from TCR beta sequences and the way those sequences occurred across donors. Donor age, sex, ethnicity and CMV serostatus were compiled together with the repertoire data. All discovery cohort repertoires had been generated using a single sequencing platform. A few DR-DQ haplotypes were treated as single units for association and clustering because of strong linkage in the cohort. Around 320 gigabases of sequencing data and tens of millions of unique TCR sequences were included in an early release covering about 620 HLA-typed donors. A later genetic analysis took genome-wide SNP genotypes for about 65% of the 666 donors and used that subset as a discovery cohort. In an earlier analysis of 550 to 700 of the donors, high-throughput TCR beta sequencing was used to judge whether each TCR beta V gene segment behaved as functional or pseudogenic. The study aimed to test whether signatures of past pathogen exposure could be identified by cataloging public T cell receptors. On average, roughly 250,000 unique TCR beta nucleotide sequences were sequenced per donor among about 400 genotyped donors of the cohort, with roughly 18% of those sequences being non-productive. Among the roughly 400 genotyped donors, 75% to 90% belonged to the genetic ancestry cluster associated with self-reported Caucasian donors. A later analysis re-analyzed previously published TCR beta repertoires from about 600 donors and added high-resolution HLA genotyping to study TCR occurrence patterns. High-throughput TCR immunosequencing, statistical association of individual TCRs with disease status, and machine learning were combined to predict cytomegalovirus infection status. The T cell repertoires of some 700 subjects were profiled by immunosequencing and related to cytomegalovirus serostatus. The number of typed donors differed by locus: roughly 629-640 for A, B, C, DRB1 and DQB1; approximately 520 for DQA1; over 600 for DPA1; and about 450 for DPB1. What the research found in general, with its limitations: In this cohort, only TCR beta chains were sequenced, and detectable features were limited by the absence of alpha or paired-chain data. While some public TCRs were present in many individuals, most TCR sequences turned up only very rarely across donors. Roughly uniform sequencing depth across donors was assumed in presence/absence analyses, although this assumption may not hold. In the study, some 160 TCR beta chains were listed as associated with cytomegalovirus. A later analysis found that HLA-associated TCR beta chains were more clonally expanded and had lower generation probabilities than equally common non-associated chains. The classifier was reported to diagnose cytomegalovirus status with high specificity and sensitivity in both the original and validation cohorts. CMV serostatus was the only immune exposure information available for the cohort. Because some donors lacked HLA typing at each locus, the association tests relied only on the typed subset. According to a later analysis, parvovirus B19, influenza, CMV and Epstein-Barr virus appeared linked to several top co-occurrence clusters. A few of the identified cytomegalovirus-associated TCR beta chains were confirmed in vitro to be specific for cytomegalovirus antigens. Correlated functional status among segregating V segments might be attributable to linkage disequilibrium, but an unknown experimental factor could not be ruled out. V-gene and J-gene trimming of TCR beta chains was associated with a missense DCLRE1C variant in a later genetic analysis, and the association was replicated in an independent cohort. Assigning TCR associations to individual alleles was difficult when HLA alleles, especially DR and DQ, strongly co-occurred. In a later analysis, the rate of TCR association differed among HLA loci, with DRB1 alleles having the most associated TCRs and HLA-C alleles having the fewest. Seventeen rarely observed V segments, including chromosome 9 orphons, were excluded from the earlier analysis of approximately 500 of the donors because counts were too low. The 87-base-pair reads could not distinguish some IMGT-functional V segments, including TRBV6-2 and TRBV6-3, so those segments were excluded. A cluster of highly shared sequence variants was judged likely to represent a technical artifact of the sequencing pipeline. A further reported finding was that TCR beta sequences accurately predicted the HLA-A and HLA-B alleles for most subjects in the first cohort. A later genetic analysis reported fewer N-insertions in productive TCRs among donors in an Asian-associated ancestry cluster than the roughly 670-donor mean. In a later analysis, 16,951 TCR beta sequences were associated with specific HLA alleles at a false discovery rate of 0.05. In an earlier analysis of approximately 590 of the donors, most TCR beta V segments were observed in productive rearrangements about 87% or about 30% of the time, broadly matching IMGT annotations. The authors suggested that the approach could potentially be generalized to other disease states and immunological phenotypes. According to a later analysis, most CMV-associated TCR beta chains appeared to be HLA-restricted, and the HLA associations seemed to be driven largely by CMV exposure.

Comments on this clone: What antigen it recognizes has not been identified. The sample holds no much larger clone one base away, and base qualities are not on file.

The cohort comprised some 680 healthy bone marrow donors. Cohort members were all nominally healthy when sampled, although unrecorded immune exposures were likely present. The donor was CMV seronegative and belonged to the group of approximately 320 seronegative cohort members. A peripheral blood sample was collected from each donor, and TCR beta sequencing was performed on peripheral blood mononuclear cells. Genomic DNA extraction from the blood cell samples was performed with the Qiagen DNeasy Blood Extraction Kit. From its cysteine to its phenylalanine, the CDR3 spans 14 amino acids. The sequence is cut down to CDR3 DNA, 42 bases in frame from base 1. CDR1 and CDR2, looked up from the germline V gene, are MNHEY and SVGAGI. Between the V and J ends, shortened by 2 bases and 8 bases respectively, the junction contains 15 bases. Libraries came from the immunoSEQ multiplex PCR assay. For the multiplex PCR, a mixture combining 60 forward primers for TCR Vbeta segments and 13 reverse primers for TCR Jbeta segments was used. Amplification of the CDR3 region of rearranged TCR beta genes was performed with a multiplex PCR assay on genomic DNA. Amplified TCR beta libraries were sequenced as 87-base-pair reads on the Illumina HiSeq System. The study's own analysis went as follows. Across the 700 or so repertoires, a later analysis counted 75 million to 90 million unique TCR beta chains, some 11 million of which were shared by at least two donors. Raw reads were error-corrected and collapsed into unique sequences by a nearest-neighbor algorithm in which closely related sequences were merged to remove PCR and sequencing errors. CDR3 sequences were aligned to IMGT reference sequences to assign V, D and J gene segments. For a sequence to be retained, a match of at least six nucleotides was required to both a V gene segment and a J gene segment. A rearrangement was called productive if the CDR3 had no stop codons and remained in frame with V and J, and every other rearrangement was called non-productive. CDR3 was defined by IMGT convention, running from the second conserved V-encoded cysteine to the conserved J-encoded phenylalanine. The earlier analysis of about 610 of the donors excluded sequences that lacked an unambiguous match to a single V gene segment. In an earlier analysis of 500 to 750 of the donors, V segments were called functional above 56.7% productive rearrangements and were called segregating when the between-donor standard deviation exceeded 5%. To diagnose cytomegalovirus status from the catalog of TCR beta chain sequences, a statistical classification framework was built. V and J gene assignment, in a later analysis, came from comparing TCR nucleotide sequences with IMGT/GENE-DB human TR gene sequences. In a later analysis, CDR3 sequences and most-parsimonious VDJ recombination scenarios were assigned using the TCRdist pipeline. In a later analysis, each TCR beta chain was defined by its CDR3 amino acid sequence together with its V-gene family, and reads without a unique V-gene family were excluded. In a later analysis, 450 to 600 highly shared, low-generation-probability nucleotide sequences were removed to address suspected cross-contamination and a sequencing artifact. For each public chain, a later analysis derived a clonal expansion index from normalized ranks of inferred template counts within each repertoire. Generation probabilities in a later analysis came from a VDJ recombination model fitted to out-of-frame rearrangements, and those results were checked against IGoR. A later analysis scored TCR-TCR, TCR-HLA and TCR-CMV co-occurrence with hypergeometric tests, applying a repertoire-size bias correction to TCR pairs. False discovery rates were estimated in a later analysis by permuting HLA or CMV assignments 20 times. In a later analysis, co-occurring TCRs were grouped with DBSCAN, and TCRdist sequence similarity was added when clustering was performed within HLA-allele-positive subsets. For co-occurrence clustering, repertoires with fewer than 30,000 or more than 120,000 public chains were excluded, along with four or five repertoires with anomalous nucleotide sharing. Imported from immuneACCESS, the table was reduced by TCRdb to in-frame sequences with V and J called. These copies leave out some clones; in studies compared against another copy, an unresolved V gene accounts for under half, and the cause of the remainder is not known. V and J calls and clone size are given by that table; D and trimming were obtained from the DNA. Here the sample has approximately 100,000 clones; around three quarters occur a single time. The ten largest clones take up 0.79% of the sample.

This receptor was identified in a boy aged 5-17 years in good health and CMV-seronegative. The sequenced material came from PBMCs. The sequence joins TRBV6-5 to TRBJ1-1; the D gene lacks a confident call. The base sequence is TGTGCCAGCAGTTACGACATCGGTATGATGGAAGCTTTCTTT. Protein translation: CASSYDIGMMEAFF.